This paragraph reports one T cell receptor (beta chain). Its target is unknown. The data are from a study of shared clonotypes between healthy human individuals. General study points: The rarefaction results pointed to incomplete sorted-subset sequencing despite large depth. Relative to clonotypes present in all four donors, those not shared had lower generation probabilities.

Using immunoSEQ multiplex PCR, the repertoire was profiled, and TCRdb retains in-frame clones only, with some absent. The repertoire holds fewer than 850,000 clones, with around 96% as singletons. CD8 cells regarded as naive lacked CD45RO, were positively chosen for CCR7, and omitted terminally differentiated effector memory CD45RA+ cells. All of the donors resided in Nashville, Tennessee, and each was a Caucasian adult. V was clipped by 0 bases and J by 2 bases, with 8 bases between them. Germline CDR1 is SEHNR and CDR2 is FQNEAQ (reference sequence). The CDR3 length is 14 residues. The TCR originated in a man between 25 and 39 years old in good health. The chain recombines TRBV7-9 with TRBJ2-7; D perhaps matches TRBD2 (5 bases). The sample comprised naive CD8+ T cells sorted from blood. The CDR3 DNA sequence: TGTGCCAGCAGCTTAGCGGGAGATCCCTACGAGCAGTACTTC. Protein: CASSLAGDPYEQYF.